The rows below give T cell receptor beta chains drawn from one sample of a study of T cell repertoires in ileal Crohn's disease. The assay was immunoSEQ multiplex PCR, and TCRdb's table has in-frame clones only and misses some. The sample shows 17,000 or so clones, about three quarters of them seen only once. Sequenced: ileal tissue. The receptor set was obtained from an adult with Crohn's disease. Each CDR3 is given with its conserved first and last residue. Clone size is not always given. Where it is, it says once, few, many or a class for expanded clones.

CDR3: CASSLGQGAYNEQFF
V: TRBV7-7
size: -

CDR3: CASSLGLLASSTDTQYF
V: TRBV5-4
size: -

CDR3: CASSIEASSYEQYF
V: TRBV19
size: -

CDR3: CASSAGLAGGPGRGEQFF
V: TRBV19
size: -

CDR3: CASSQERDRGLGEKLFF
V: TRBV4-3
size: -

CDR3: CASSRILAGGHGDTQYF
V: TRBV5-4
size: -

CDR3: CASSLLAGVGELFF
V: TRBV27
size: -

CDR3: CASSWGQNTEAFF
V: TRBV19
size: few

CDR3: CASSGADSTEAFF
V: TRBV25-1
size: -

CDR3: CASSLAGEVTQYF
V: TRBV7-9
size: -

CDR3: CASSDAENTGELFF
V: TRBV5-6
size: few

CDR3: CSASGGAAAFF
V: TRBV20-1
size: -

CDR3: CASSAAGQGTGELFF
V: TRBV6-4
size: -

CDR3: CASSLNSGSNEQFF
V: TRBV7-3
size: -

CDR3: CSVEEQNSYEQYF
V: TRBV29-1
size: -

CDR3: CASEGQVFGYTF
V: TRBV6-1
size: -

CDR3: CASSPPGSNTGELFF
V: TRBV7-9
size: -

CDR3: CASSLFGGQSYNSPLHF
V: TRBV5-4
size: -

CDR3: CASSEMARQSAETQYF
V: TRBV6-1
size: -

CDR3: CASLSGMDTIYF
V: TRBV28
size: -

CDR3: CASSVGLRNFEAQYF
V: TRBV9
size: -

CDR3: CASSGTGGETQYF
V: TRBV2
size: once

CDR3: CASSFSGGVETQYF
V: TRBV7-7
size: -

CDR3: CASSRRSLAGDRYTQYF
V: TRBV4-1
size: -

CDR3: CASSLDLTDTQYF
V: TRBV11-2
size: -

CDR3: CASSILLNTEAFF
V: TRBV6-6
size: -

CDR3: CATSLGGQSGNTIYF
V: TRBV6-5
size: -

CDR3: CASTPLGDYSNQPQHF
V: TRBV19
size: -

CDR3: CASSEKGLTDTQYF
V: TRBV6-1
size: -

CDR3: CASSRDRNTEAFF
V: TRBV28
size: -

CDR3: CASSRASGKVNEQFF
V: TRBV5-1
size: -

CDR3: CASSIVDGSTEAFF
V: TRBV19
size: -